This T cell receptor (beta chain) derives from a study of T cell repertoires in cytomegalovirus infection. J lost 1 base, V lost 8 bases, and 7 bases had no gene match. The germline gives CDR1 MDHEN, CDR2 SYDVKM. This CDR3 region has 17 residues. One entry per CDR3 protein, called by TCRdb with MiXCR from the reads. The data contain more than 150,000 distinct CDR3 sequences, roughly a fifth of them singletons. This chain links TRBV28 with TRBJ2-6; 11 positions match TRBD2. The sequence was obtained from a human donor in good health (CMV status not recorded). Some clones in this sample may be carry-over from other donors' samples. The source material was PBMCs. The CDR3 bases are TGTGCCAGCCTCCTAGCGGGAGGTTCATCTGGGGCCAACGTCCTGACTTTC. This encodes CASLLAGGSSGANVLTF.